This T cell receptor beta chain appears in the sequencing data of a study of blood T cell repertoires in COVID-19. Across the whole study: Samples came from the United States, Italy and Spain, spanning acute and convalescent COVID-19. Sample material is recorded as cDNA or gDNA derived from T cells, B-cell-depleted T cells, or PBMCs.

CDR1 is MNHEY, CDR2 SVGEGT, per germline. V was shortened by 2 bases and J by 1 base, with 8 bases between the two germline ends. The CDR3 sequence is 14 residues long. Per the original data handling: For nucleated cells, counts were estimated from reference gene primer amplification. Only in-frame clones appear in the TCRdb table, and some are missing; sequencing was by immunoSEQ multiplex PCR. V, J and clone size were drawn from that table, and D and trimming were deduced from the DNA. The sample lists a few hundred thousand clones, 75% to 90% occurring once. Concerning this clone itself: Other DNA sequences from this sample encode an identical CDR3 as well.

The specimen sequenced was peripheral blood. The chain carries TRBV6-2 or TRBV6-3 and TRBJ1-1; D is ambiguous. The sequence came from a woman aged 30 to 39 with active or convalescent COVID-19. DNA of the CDR3: TGTGCCAGCAGTTACCAAGGCGGGAACACTGAAGCTTTCTTT. This codes for CASSYQGGNTEAFF.